The 2 T cell receptor beta chains below were found in one sample sequenced in a study of identical twins. TCRdb re-called the 5' RACE reads with MiXCR, one entry per CDR3 protein. Of roughly 1,500,000 distinct CDR3 sequences in the sample, under 35% are singletons; the top ten hold less than 0.35%. Sample: cord blood. The source of these receptors is a newborn girl in good health.

The CDR3 DNA reads TGTGCCAGCAGCTTAGAGAAGGTGGAAGCTTTCTTT. Protein product: CASSLEKVEAFF. The chain joins TRBV7-9 to TRBJ1-1, with D uncertain. V was cut by 1 base and J by 8 bases, with 8 bases left in between. Germline loops: CDR1 SEHNR, CDR2 FQNEAQ (reference sequence). This CDR3 contains 12 residues.

This chain links TRBV12-3 or TRBV12-4 with TRBJ1-1; tentative D call: TRBD1 (6 bases). V shed 8 bases and J shed 0 bases, with 13 bases lying between them. The CDR3 spans 14 residues. CDR3 region: CASYRDKMNTEAFF. The CDR3 DNA follows: TGTGCCAGCTACAGGGATAAGATGAACACTGAAGCTTTCTTT.